This TCR beta chain was sequenced for a study of blood T cell repertoires in COVID-19 (dated by TCRdb to 2020 to 2021). Some background on the complete study: Samples covering the acute and convalescent phases of COVID-19 were provided by collaborators in the United States, Italy and Spain. The material from the prospective study consisted of cDNA or gDNA derived from T cells, B-cell-depleted T cells, or PBMCs. Subjects who had been exposed to COVID-19, were actively infected with it, or had recovered from it provided the deeply sampled blood TCRbeta repertoires that made up the dataset. A freely available public database, intended as a resource for researchers studying the immune response to SARS-CoV-2, is where the repertoires were released. Samples came from the ongoing ImmuneRACE study (first 160 participants) plus 1,254 subjects from 6 global collaborators. The sample metadata nearly always contained a de-identified subject ID, COVID-19 status, age in years and sex. Where HLA class I and class II types were available, the types were taken from metadata supplied by the sample provider, not from assay-based typing. What the study reported, not specific to this receptor: The amount of clinical and demographic metadata varied by source and participant and was provided uncurated.

As encoded in the germline V gene, CDR1 is SGHRS while CDR2 is YFSETQ. V lost 1 base and J lost 2 bases, and the count of bases not matched to a germline gene is 1. The CDR3 holds 14 amino acids from the cysteine to the phenylalanine. The CDR3 DNA has 42 bases and is translated from base 1. The immunoSEQ Assay, a bias-controlled multiplex PCR, was used to amplify TCRbeta CDR3 regions from genomic DNA. The authors processed their data as follows. The number of nucleated cells in each sample was estimated by amplification of reference gene primers within the assay. To quantify the absolute abundance of each unique TCRbeta CDR3 rearrangement, sequence reads were collapsed and filtered. Productive Simpson clonality was computed per sample as the square root of Simpson's diversity index over productive rearrangements. TCRdb stores this immuneACCESS table with in-frame sequences only. Part of the clones is absent; in the studies checked, under half of the shortfall reflects unresolved V genes, and no reason is known for the rest. D and trimming come from the DNA, and the V and J calls and clone size come from that table. The sample records 99,000 or so clones, 87% of which are singletons. Together, the top ten hold roughly 15% of the sample.

In regard to this clone: Its antigen is not yet known. No much larger clone is present one base from it, and per-base qualities are unavailable.

Each collaborating institution followed its own protocols to collect whole blood in K2EDTA tubes. For TCRbeta analysis, collaborators shipped samples in one of three forms: frozen whole blood, isolated PBMCs, or DNA extracted from either of those sample types. The sample taken for sequencing was peripheral blood. Recombination connected TRBV5-1 to TRBJ1-2, with 8 middle bases fitting TRBD1. The TCR was taken from a middle-aged man with acute or convalescent COVID-19. CDR3 loop: CASSLRTGNYGYTF. The DNA sequence is TGCGCCAGCAGCTTGCGGACAGGGAACTATGGCTACACCTTC.